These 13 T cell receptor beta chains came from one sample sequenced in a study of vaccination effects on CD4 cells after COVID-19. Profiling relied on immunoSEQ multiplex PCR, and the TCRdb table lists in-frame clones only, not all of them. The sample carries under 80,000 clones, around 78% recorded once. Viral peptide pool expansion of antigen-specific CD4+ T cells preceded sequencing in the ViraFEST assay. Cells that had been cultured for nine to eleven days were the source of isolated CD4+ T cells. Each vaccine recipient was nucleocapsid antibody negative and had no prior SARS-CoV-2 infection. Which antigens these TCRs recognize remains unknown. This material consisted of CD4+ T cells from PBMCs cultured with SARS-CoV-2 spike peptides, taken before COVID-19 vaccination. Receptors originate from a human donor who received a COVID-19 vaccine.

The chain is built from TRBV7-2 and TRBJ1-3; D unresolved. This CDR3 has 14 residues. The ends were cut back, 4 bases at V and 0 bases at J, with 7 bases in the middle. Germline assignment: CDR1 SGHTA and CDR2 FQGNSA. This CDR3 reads CASSSWISGNTIYF. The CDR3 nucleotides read TGTGCCAGCAGCTCGTGGATCTCTGGAAACACCATATATTTT.

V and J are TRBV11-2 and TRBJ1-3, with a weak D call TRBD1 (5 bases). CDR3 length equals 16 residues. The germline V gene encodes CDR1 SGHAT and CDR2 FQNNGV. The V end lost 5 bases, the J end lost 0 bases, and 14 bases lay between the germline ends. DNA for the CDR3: TGTGCCAGCAGCCCCCAAGGGGAAATCTCTGGAAACACCATATATTTT. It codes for CASSPQGEISGNTIYF.

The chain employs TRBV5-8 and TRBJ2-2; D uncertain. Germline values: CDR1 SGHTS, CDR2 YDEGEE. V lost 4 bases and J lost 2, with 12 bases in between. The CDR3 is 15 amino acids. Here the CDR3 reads CASSPWILNTGELFF. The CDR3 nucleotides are TGTGCCAGCAGCCCTTGGATACTCAACACCGGGGAGCTGTTTTTT.

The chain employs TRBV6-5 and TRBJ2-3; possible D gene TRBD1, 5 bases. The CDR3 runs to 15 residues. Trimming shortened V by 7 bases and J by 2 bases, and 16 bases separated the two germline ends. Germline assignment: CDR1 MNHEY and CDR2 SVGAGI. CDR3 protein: CASIQGQPNTDTQYF. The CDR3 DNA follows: TGTGCCAGCATCCAGGGTCAGCCTAACACAGATACGCAGTATTTT.

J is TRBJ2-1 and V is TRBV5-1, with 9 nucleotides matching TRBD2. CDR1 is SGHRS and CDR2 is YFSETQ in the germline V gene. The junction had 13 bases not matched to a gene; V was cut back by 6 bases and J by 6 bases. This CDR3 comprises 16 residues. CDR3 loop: CASKIAGAGEPNEQFF. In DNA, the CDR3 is TGCGCCAGCAAGATAGCGGGGGCCGGCGAACCCAATGAGCAGTTCTTC.

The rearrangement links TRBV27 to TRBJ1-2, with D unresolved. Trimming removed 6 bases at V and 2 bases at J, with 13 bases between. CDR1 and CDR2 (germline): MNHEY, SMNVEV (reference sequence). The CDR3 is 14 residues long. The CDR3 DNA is TGTGCCAGCAGGCCACACGATTGGAACTATGGCTACACCTTC. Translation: CASRPHDWNYGYTF.

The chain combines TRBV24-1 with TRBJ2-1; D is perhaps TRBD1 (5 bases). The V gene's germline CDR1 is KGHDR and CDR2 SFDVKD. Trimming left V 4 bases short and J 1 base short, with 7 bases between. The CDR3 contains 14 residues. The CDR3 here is CATSEGASYNEQFF. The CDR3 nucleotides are TGTGCCACCAGTGAAGGGGCATCCTACAATGAGCAGTTCTTC.

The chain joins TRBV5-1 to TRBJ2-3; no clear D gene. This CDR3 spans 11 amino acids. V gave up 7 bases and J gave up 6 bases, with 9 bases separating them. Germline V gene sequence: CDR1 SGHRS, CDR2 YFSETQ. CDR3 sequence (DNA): TGCGCCAGCTTCTCCGCCGATACGCAGTATTTT. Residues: CASFSADTQYF.

This chain's CDR3 is CASSLARDRGSQPQHF. CDR3 nucleotide sequence: TGTGCCAGCAGCTTAGCGCGGGACAGGGGATCTCAGCCCCAGCATTTT. This chain uses TRBV7-2 with TRBJ1-5; 10 bases are a match to TRBD1. This CDR3 is built from 16 residues. Trimming at V came to 0 bases and at J to 6 bases, leaving 5 bases not matched to a gene. Per germline, CDR1 SGHTA and CDR2 FQGNSA.

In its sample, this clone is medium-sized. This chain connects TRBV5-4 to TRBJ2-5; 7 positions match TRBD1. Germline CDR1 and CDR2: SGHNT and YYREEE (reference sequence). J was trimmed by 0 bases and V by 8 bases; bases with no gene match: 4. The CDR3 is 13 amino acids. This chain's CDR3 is CASMTGNQETQYF. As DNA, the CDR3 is TGTGCCAGTATGACAGGGAACCAAGAGACCCAGTACTTC.

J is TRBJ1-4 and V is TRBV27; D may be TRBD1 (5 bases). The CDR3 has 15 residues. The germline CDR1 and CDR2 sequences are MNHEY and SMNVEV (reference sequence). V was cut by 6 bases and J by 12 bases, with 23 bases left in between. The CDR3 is CASRLRDGRVEELFF. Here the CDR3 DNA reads TGTGCCAGCAGGCTTCGGGACGGTCGGGTAGAGGAACTGTTTTTT.

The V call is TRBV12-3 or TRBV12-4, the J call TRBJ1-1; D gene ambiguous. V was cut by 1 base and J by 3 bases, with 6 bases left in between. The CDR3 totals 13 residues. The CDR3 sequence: CASSLGQDTEAFF. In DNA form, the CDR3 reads TGTGCCAGCAGTTTAGGCCAGGACACTGAAGCTTTCTTT.

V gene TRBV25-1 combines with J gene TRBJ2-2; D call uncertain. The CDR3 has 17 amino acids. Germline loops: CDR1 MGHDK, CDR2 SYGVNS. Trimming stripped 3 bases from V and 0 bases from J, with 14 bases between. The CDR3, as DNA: TGTGCCAGCAGTGACTCCCGGACGAGCCCGAACACCGGGGAGCTGTTTTTT. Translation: CASSDSRTSPNTGELFF.